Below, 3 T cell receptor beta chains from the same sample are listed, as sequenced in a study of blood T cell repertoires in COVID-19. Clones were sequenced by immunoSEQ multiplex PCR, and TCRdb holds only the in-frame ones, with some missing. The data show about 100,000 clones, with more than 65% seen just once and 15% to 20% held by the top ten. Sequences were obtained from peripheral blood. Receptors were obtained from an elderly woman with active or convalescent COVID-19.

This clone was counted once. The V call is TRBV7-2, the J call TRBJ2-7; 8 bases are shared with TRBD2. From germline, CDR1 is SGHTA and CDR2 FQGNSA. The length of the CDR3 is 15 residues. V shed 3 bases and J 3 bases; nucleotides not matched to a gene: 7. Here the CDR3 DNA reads TGTGCCAGCAGCTTCTGGGTCGGGGGGGGCTACGAGCAGTACTTC. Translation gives CASSFWVGGGYEQYF.

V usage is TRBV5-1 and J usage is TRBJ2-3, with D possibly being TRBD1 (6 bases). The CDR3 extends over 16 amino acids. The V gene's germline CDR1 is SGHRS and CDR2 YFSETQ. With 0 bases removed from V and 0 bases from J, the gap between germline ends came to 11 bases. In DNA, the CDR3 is TGCGCCAGCAGCTTGGAACAGGGTGACAGCACAGATACGCAGTATTTT. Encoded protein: CASSLEQGDSTDTQYF.

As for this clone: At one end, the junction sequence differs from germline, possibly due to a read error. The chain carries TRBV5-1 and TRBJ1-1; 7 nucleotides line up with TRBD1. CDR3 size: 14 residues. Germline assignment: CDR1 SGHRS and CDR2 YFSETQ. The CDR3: CASSAWTGNTEAFF. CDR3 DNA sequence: TGTGCCAGCAGCGCGTGGACAGGGAACACTGAAGCTTTCTTT. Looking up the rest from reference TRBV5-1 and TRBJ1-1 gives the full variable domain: KAGVTQTPRYLIKTRGQQVTLSCSPISGHRSVSWYQQTPGQGLQFLFEYFSETQRNKGNFPGRFSGRQFSNSRSEMNVSTLELGDSALYLCASSAWTGNTEAFFGQGTRLTVV.